One and the same sample provided the 17 T cell receptor beta chains below, sequenced in a study of cytomegalovirus exposure and HLA in healthy donors. A multiplex PCR was run with 60 Vbeta primers and 13 Jbeta primers. The method was immunoSEQ multiplex PCR; TCRdb's version includes in-frame clones alone and lacks a portion of them. This sample has 150,000 to 200,000 clones; 60% to 85% occur once, and the top ten carry around 0.99%. Sequencing was done on a sample of PBMCs. These receptors were taken from a woman aged 40 to 49 in good health and CMV-seronegative.

The J gene is TRBJ2-1, the V gene TRBV18; TRBD1 is a possible D gene (5 bases). Germline V gene data show CDR1 as KGHSH and CDR2 as LQKENI. The CDR3 covers 15 residues. V was trimmed by 0 bases and J by 8 bases, leaving 14 bases between them. The CDR3 reads CASSPPGRSRDEQFF. Written as DNA, the CDR3 is TGTGCCAGCTCACCACCGGGGCGGTCACGGGATGAGCAGTTCTTC.

The V and J genes are TRBV5-6 and TRBJ2-3, with D possibly being TRBD2 (5 bases). The V end was cut by 5 bases, the J end by 0 bases, with 10 bases between. This CDR3 is built from 14 residues. Germline CDR1 is SGHDT and CDR2 is YYEEEE. The CDR3 DNA reads TGTGCCAGCAGGTCCGGACTCAGCACAGATACGCAGTATTTT. Its protein is CASRSGLSTDTQYF.

The table lists this clone with a few counts. The V gene is TRBV27, the J gene TRBJ2-7, with D possibly matching TRBD1 (6 bases). V gave up 6 bases and J gave up 7 bases, with 19 bases separating them. Looked up from germline, CDR1 is MNHEY and CDR2 is SMNVEV (reference sequence). The CDR3 totals 14 residues. Here the CDR3 reads CASSLVLGAKEQYF. For the CDR3, the DNA is TGTGCCAGCAGCCTTGTTCTGGGGGCGAAAGAGCAGTACTTC.

The J gene is TRBJ2-7, the V gene TRBV6-6; 8 bases are a match to TRBD2. The V gene's germline CDR1 is MNHNY and CDR2 SVGAGI (reference sequence). Germline trimming cut 6 bases from V and 7 bases from J; bases unmatched to any gene: 11. The CDR3 has 14 amino acids. The DNA for the CDR3 is TGTGCCAGCAGCGCCGGGGGGGCGTCGATTGAGCAGTACGTC. It translates to CASSAGGASIEQYV.

This rearrangement joins TRBV5-6 to TRBJ1-2; TRBD1 is a possible D gene (5 bases). The germline gives CDR1 SGHDT, CDR2 YYEEEE. This CDR3 is built from 13 residues. The germline V and J ends were trimmed by 6 bases and 3 bases, with 12 bases remaining between them. CDR3 sequence reads: CASIPRGDYGYTF. The CDR3 nucleotides are TGTGCCAGCATTCCAAGGGGTGACTATGGCTACACCTTC.

The chain combines TRBV30 with TRBJ2-3; 10 bases fit TRBD2. V lost 3 bases to trimming and J lost 0 bases; unmatched junction nucleotides: 9. This CDR3 is 17 amino acids long. The germline V gene encodes CDR1 GTSNPN and CDR2 SVGIG (reference sequence). The CDR3 loop is CAWSAPGTSVSTDTQYF. CDR3 nucleotide sequence: TGTGCCTGGAGCGCACCCGGGACTAGCGTGAGCACAGATACGCAGTATTTT.

The V gene is TRBV9, the J gene TRBJ1-6; D possibly corresponds to TRBD1 (6 bases). With 0 bases removed from V and 11 bases from J, the gap between germline ends came to 9 bases. Looked up from germline, CDR1 is SGDLS and CDR2 is YYNGEE. The CDR3 runs 13 residues. The CDR3 sequence is CASSVDQGTPLHF. The CDR3, as DNA: TGTGCCAGCAGCGTAGATCAGGGGACACCCCTCCACTTT.

The V gene is TRBV2, the J gene TRBJ1-6; the D gene is possibly TRBD1 (6 bases). CDR1 is SNHLY, CDR2 FYNNEI, per germline. The CDR3 is 13 amino acids. Trimming took off 4 bases at V and 6 bases at J, with 7 bases between the two ends. CDR3 sequence: CASSGTANSPLHF. As DNA, the CDR3 is TGTGCCAGCAGTGGGACAGCTAATTCACCCCTCCACTTT.

The chain employs TRBV7-2 and TRBJ2-2; D possibly corresponds to TRBD2 (5 bases). CDR1 and CDR2 (germline): SGHTA, FQGNSA. V lost 7 bases, J lost 4 bases, and 16 bases lay in between. This CDR3 comprises 15 residues. The CDR3 coding sequence is TGTGCCAGCACCGGGCTAGCTGGAGGCACCGGGGAGCTGTTTTTT. This sequence encodes CASTGLAGGTGELFF.

CDR3 in amino acids: CASREGGRESYGYTF. The CDR3 DNA reads as TGTGCCAGCAGGGAGGGCGGGAGGGAAAGCTATGGCTACACCTTC. The chain carries TRBV28 and TRBJ1-2; D is unresolved. The V end was cut by 6 bases, the J end by 4 bases, with 18 bases between. Germline loops: CDR1 MDHEN, CDR2 SYDVKM. This CDR3 is built from 15 residues.

V usage is TRBV5-4 and J usage is TRBJ2-7; 7 nucleotides agree with TRBD1. CDR3 size: 14 residues. The germline V gene encodes CDR1 SGHNT and CDR2 YYREEE (reference sequence). Trimming removed 5 bases from V and 3 bases from J; junction bases left unmatched: 8. The CDR3 DNA reads as TGTGCCAGCAGGGAGAGATCAGGGGGCTACGAGCAGTACTTC. As protein: CASRERSGGYEQYF. The full variable domain, in which reference TRBV5-4 and TRBJ2-7 provide the parts outside the CDR3, is ETGVTQSPTHLIKTRGQQVTLRCSSQSGHNTVSWYQQALGQGPQFIFQYYREEENGRGNFPPRFSGLQFPNYSSELNVNALELDDSALYLCASRERSGGYEQYFGPGTRLTVT.

This clone was counted between two and nine times. The genes are TRBV6-5 and TRBJ2-1; 12 nucleotides line up with TRBD2. The CDR3 covers 14 residues. The junction had 5 bases not matched to a gene; V was cut back by 8 bases and J by 6 bases. CDR1 is MNHEY and CDR2 is SVGAGI in the germline V gene. The DNA for the CDR3 is TGTGCCAGCGCTAGCGGGAGGGCCGCCAATGAGCAGTTCTTC. Translating it yields CASASGRAANEQFF.

For this clone: Other DNA sequences in this sample translate to the same CDR3. This chain uses TRBV27 with TRBJ1-1, with 8 bases matching TRBD1. With V trimmed by 2 bases and J by 0 bases, 2 bases remained unmatched. The CDR3 runs 15 residues. CDR1 and CDR2 from the germline V gene are MNHEY and SMNVEV (reference sequence). The CDR3 protein is CASSLRTGLNTEAFF. CDR3 sequence (DNA): TGTGCCAGCAGTTTAAGGACAGGGTTGAACACTGAAGCTTTCTTT.

This clone has only one observation. Other DNA sequences in this specimen translate into the identical CDR3. J is TRBJ2-1 and V is TRBV7-9; TRBD2 matches 9 bases. CDR1 is SEHNR, CDR2 FQNEAQ, per germline (reference sequence). The V segment lost 1 base and the J segment 3 bases; nucleotides outside the gene matches: 1. The CDR3 extends over 15 amino acids. CDR3 sequence: CASSLELAGYNEQFF. CDR3 DNA: TGTGCCAGCAGCTTAGAACTAGCGGGCTACAATGAGCAGTTCTTC.

The chain recombines TRBV7-9 with TRBJ2-5; D remains ambiguous. Germline V gives CDR1 SEHNR, CDR2 FQNEAQ (reference sequence). The CDR3 is 13 residues long. Trimming took 1 base from V and 3 from J, leaving 6 bases between them. The chain's CDR3 is CASSLGGEETQYF. The CDR3 DNA sequence: TGTGCCAGCAGCTTAGGAGGAGAAGAGACCCAGTACTTC.

This chain connects TRBV19 to TRBJ1-5; tentative D call: TRBD1 (5 bases). Germline lookup yields CDR1 LNHDA and CDR2 SQIVND (reference sequence). This CDR3 has 15 amino acids. With 3 bases removed from V and 1 base from J, the gap between germline ends came to 10 bases. This chain's CDR3 is CASSIGAKSNQPQHF. DNA of the CDR3: TGTGCCAGTAGTATTGGGGCTAAAAGCAATCAGCCCCAGCATTTT.

The chain carries TRBV4-3 and TRBJ1-2; perhaps TRBD1 as D (6 bases). The V end lost 0 bases, the J end lost 2 bases, and 10 bases lay between the germline ends. The germline gives CDR1 LGHNA, CDR2 YSLEER. The CDR3 has 15 amino acids. The CDR3 DNA reads TGCGCCAGCAGCCAAGAAAGGACAGCAAACTATGGCTACACCTTC. This gives the protein CASSQERTANYGYTF.